What follows are 28 T cell receptor beta chains derived from one specimen sequenced in a study of blood T cell repertoires in COVID-19. Some clones are missing from TCRdb's copy, which holds only in-frame ones; the method was immunoSEQ multiplex PCR. The sample contains 450,000 to 600,000 clones, around 90% of which appear only once. The specimen sequenced was PBMCs or T cells enriched from blood (not recorded which). The receptor source for this set is a woman aged 18-30 years who had recovered from COVID-19.

Only one count was recorded for this clone. The rearrangement uses TRBV6-5 and TRBJ2-2; 9 nucleotides line up with TRBD1. The CDR3 is 14 residues long. Germline V CDR1 and CDR2: MNHEY, SVGAGI. The CDR3 coding sequence is TGTCATCACGCCAAACAGGGGGCTGAAGGGGAGCTGTTTTTT. Translation: CHHAKQGAEGELFF.

The J gene is TRBJ1-5, the V gene TRBV19; 7 bases align to TRBD1. J was trimmed by 2 bases and V by 5 bases; bases with no gene match: 6. The germline V gene has CDR1 LNHDA and CDR2 SQIVND (reference sequence). The CDR3 covers 15 residues. The CDR3 spells CASSATGRGNQPQHF. CDR3 DNA: TGTGCCAGTAGTGCGACAGGGCGGGGCAATCAGCCCCAGCATTTT.

V gene TRBV4-1 combines with J gene TRBJ1-2; unclear D gene. Trimming stripped 4 bases from V and 4 bases from J, with 4 bases between. Looked up from germline, CDR1 is MGHRA and CDR2 is YSYEKL. The length of the CDR3 is 11 residues. The CDR3 protein is CASSRGYGYTF. The CDR3 coding sequence is TGCGCCAGCAGCCGCGGCTATGGCTACACCTTC.

This chain joins TRBV3-1 (or the pseudogene TRBV3-2) and TRBJ2-7; maybe TRBD1 (6 bases). Germline V gene lookup returns CDR1 LGHDT and CDR2 YNNKEL (reference sequence). V was cut by 1 base and J by 4 bases, with 11 bases left in between. The CDR3 is 14 residues long. Here the CDR3 DNA reads TGTGCCAGCAGCCAAGGCGACAGGCTTTACGAGCAGTACTTC. It specifies CASSQGDRLYEQYF.

V gene TRBV27 combines with J gene TRBJ2-1; D remains ambiguous. The CDR3 is 14 residues long. Germline loops: CDR1 MNHEY, CDR2 SMNVEV (reference sequence). With 0 bases removed from V and 7 bases from J, the gap between germline ends came to 10 bases. The CDR3 sequence is CASSLSGGENEQFF. The DNA of the CDR3 is TGTGCCAGCAGTTTATCCGGCGGAGAGAATGAGCAGTTCTTC.

CDR3 DNA: TGTGCCAGCAGCTTGGAACAGGGTGGCACTGAAGCTTTCTTT. Its protein is CASSLEQGGTEAFF. The chain uses TRBV5-4 and TRBJ1-1, with D tentatively TRBD1 (6 bases). With 0 bases removed from V and 4 bases from J, the gap between germline ends came to 10 bases. The CDR3 contains 14 residues. Germline V gene lookup returns CDR1 SGHNT and CDR2 YYREEE (reference sequence).

The V call is TRBV6-5, the J call TRBJ2-6; D unclear. There are 16 residues in the CDR3. Trimming removed 2 bases at V and 0 bases at J, with 8 bases between. CDR1 is MNHEY and CDR2 is SVGAGI in the germline V gene. The CDR3 reads CASSYIPPSGANVLTF. The CDR3 DNA follows: TGTGCCAGCAGTTACATCCCTCCCTCTGGGGCCAACGTCCTGACTTTC.

The V and J genes are TRBV6-1 and TRBJ1-2; possible D gene TRBD1, 5 bases. The CDR3 contains 14 residues. With 2 bases removed from V and 4 bases from J, the gap between germline ends came to 11 bases. The germline V gene has CDR1 MNHNS and CDR2 SASEGT. DNA for the CDR3: TGTGCCAGCAGTGAAAACAGGCAGAGCTATGGCTACACCTTC. This encodes CASSENRQSYGYTF.

The gene calls are TRBV11-2 and TRBJ2-5, with TRBD1 identical over 8 bases. Looked up from germline, CDR1 is SGHAT and CDR2 is FQNNGV. V was clipped by 5 bases and J by 4 bases; unmatched bases: 3. CDR3 size: 13 residues. CDR3 DNA sequence: TGTGCCAGCAGCCCGGACAGGGTAGAGACCCAGTACTTC. Amino acid sequence: CASSPDRVETQYF.

This sequence joins TRBV3-1 (or the pseudogene TRBV3-2) and TRBJ1-2, with D perhaps matching TRBD1 (5 bases). The germline V gene has CDR1 LGHDT and CDR2 YNNKEL (reference sequence). There are 14 residues in the CDR3. V was shortened by 0 bases and J by 6 bases, with 11 bases between the two germline ends. The CDR3 DNA is TGTGCCAGCAGCCAAGAAGGGGTTCAGAATGGCTACACCTTC. It translates to CASSQEGVQNGYTF.

The chain uses TRBV27 and TRBJ2-7, with TRBD1 matching over 8 bases. Per the germline V gene, CDR1 is MNHEY and CDR2 is SMNVEV (reference sequence). V lost 6 bases to trimming and J lost 6 bases; unmatched junction nucleotides: 1. The CDR3 totals 11 residues. The CDR3 here is CASRTGVEQYF. Here the CDR3 DNA reads TGTGCCAGCAGGACAGGGGTCGAGCAGTACTTC.

The chain couples TRBV2 to TRBJ2-3; TRBD1 might be the D (6 bases). The CDR3 is 13 amino acids. Germline V CDR1 and CDR2: SNHLY, FYNNEI. The V and J ends lost 3 bases and 7 bases respectively, with 11 bases between them. CDR3 protein: CASSDRGFNTQYF. Here the CDR3 DNA reads TGTGCCAGCAGTGACAGGGGATTTAATACGCAGTATTTT.

The sample holds one count of this clone. This chain uses TRBV6-1 with TRBJ1-1; no reliable D call. Germline loops: CDR1 MNHNS, CDR2 SASEGT. Deletions cut 3 bases from V and 1 base from J, with 12 bases between. This CDR3 has 15 residues. The CDR3 protein is CASSDGRNTNTEAFF. As DNA, the CDR3 is TGTGCCAGCAGTGACGGGAGGAACACGAACACTGAAGCTTTCTTT.

V gene TRBV5-1 combines with J gene TRBJ1-1; TRBD1 matches 9 bases. Losses at the gene ends were 3 bases for V and 10 bases for J; bases not matched to a gene: 13. The germline V gene has CDR1 SGHRS and CDR2 YFSETQ. This CDR3 spans 15 amino acids. The CDR3 reads CASSSPGQGTGGAFF. CDR3 DNA sequence: TGCGCCAGCAGCTCCCCGGGACAGGGAACAGGTGGAGCTTTCTTT.

The chain couples TRBV7-8 to TRBJ2-7, with 7 bases aligning to TRBD1. The V segment lost 5 bases and the J segment 3 bases; nucleotides outside the gene matches: 7. The germline V gene has CDR1 SGHVS and CDR2 FQNEAQ. The CDR3 is 14 residues long. The CDR3 region is CASSLRSGGYEQYF. CDR3 nucleotide sequence: TGTGCCAGCAGCCTACGATCAGGGGGCTACGAGCAGTACTTC. Looking up the rest from reference TRBV7-8 and TRBJ2-7 gives the full variable domain: GAGVSQSPRYKVAKRGQDVALRCDPISGHVSLFWYQQALGQGPEFLTYFQNEAQLDKSGLPSDRFFAERPEGSVSTLKIQRTQQEDSAVYLCASSLRSGGYEQYFGPGTRLTVT.

The chain employs TRBV29-1 and TRBJ1-2, with D perhaps matching TRBD1 (5 bases). The CDR3 contains 17 residues. Germline-derived CDR1 and CDR2 are SQVTM and ANQGSEA. Trimming pared 0 bases from V and 8 bases from J, leaving 25 bases between. The CDR3 region is CSVEDQQSRGGTEGYTF. CDR3 DNA: TGCAGCGTTGAAGACCAACAATCTCGCGGGGGGACGGAGGGCTACACCTTC.

Only one count was recorded for this clone. The CDR3 here is CASSSSRQGEQYF. DNA of the CDR3: TGTGCCAGCAGCTCCTCCCGACAAGGCGAGCAGTACTTC. V usage is TRBV11-2 and J usage is TRBJ2-7; the D is unclear. CDR3 length: 13 amino acids. Germline V gives CDR1 SGHAT, CDR2 FQNNGV. Trimming shortened V by 4 bases and J by 6 bases, and 13 bases separated the two germline ends.

This clone was counted a single time. The chain employs TRBV11-3 and TRBJ2-1, with a weak D call TRBD1 (6 bases). The germline V gene has CDR1 SGHNT and CDR2 YENEEA. Trimming pared 1 base from V and 6 bases from J, leaving 10 bases between. The CDR3 runs to 14 residues. CDR3 DNA sequence: TGTGCCAGCAGCTTAGGGGGGCCTAGCAATGAGCAGTTCTTC. Translation gives CASSLGGPSNEQFF. Full variable domain (remainder filled in from reference TRBV11-3 and TRBJ2-1): EAGVVQSPRYKIIEKKQPVAFWCNPISGHNTLYWYLQNLGQGPELLIRYENEEAVDDSQLPKDRFSAERLKGVDSTLKIQPAELGDSAVYLCASSLGGPSNEQFFGPGTRLTVL.

CDR3 amino acids: CASRLTGTEAFF. CDR3 in DNA: TGTGCCAGCAGGCTCACAGGGACTGAAGCTTTCTTT. The rearrangement joins TRBV9 to TRBJ1-1, with D perhaps TRBD1 (6 bases). This CDR3 has 12 amino acids. In germline, CDR1 is SGDLS, CDR2 YYNGEE. Between the trimmed V and J ends, which lost 5 bases and 5 bases, there was a span of 10 bases.

The sample holds a few counts of this clone. J is TRBJ2-2 and V is TRBV5-1; TRBD2 might be the D (5 bases). V shed 10 bases and J shed 8 bases, with 18 bases lying between them. The CDR3 is made up of 13 amino acids. CDR1 is SGHRS and CDR2 is YFSETQ in the germline V gene. The CDR3 DNA is TGCGCCTCCGGGGTTAGCCTTGATGGGGAGCTGTTTTTT. Translation: CASGVSLDGELFF.

This chain joins TRBV12-3 or TRBV12-4 and TRBJ1-2; 8 nucleotides line up with TRBD1. Unmatched junction bases numbered 6, after V lost 10 bases and J lost 2 bases. This CDR3 is built from 13 residues. DNA for the CDR3: TGTGCCACCCAGGACAGGGCCAACTATGGCTACACCTTC. This translates into CATQDRANYGYTF.

The CDR3: CASRLGQGGVYEQYF. The CDR3 coding sequence is TGTGCCAGCAGGCTGGGACAGGGGGGGGTCTACGAGCAGTACTTC. The gene calls are TRBV6-5 and TRBJ2-7, with TRBD1 matching 11 bases. Germline assignment: CDR1 MNHEY and CDR2 SVGAGI. V was clipped by 6 bases and J by 3 bases; unmatched bases: 7. The CDR3 contains 15 residues.

The chain carries TRBV5-1 and TRBJ2-1; D gene ambiguous. Germline V gene sequence: CDR1 SGHRS, CDR2 YFSETQ. V lost 0 bases to trimming and J lost 8 bases, with 9 bases between them. This CDR3 region has 13 residues. The CDR3 DNA is TGCGCCAGCAGCTTGGGGTTAGCCGATGAGCAGTTCTTC. It is translated as CASSLGLADEQFF. Based on the CDR3 plus reference TRBV5-1 and TRBJ2-1, the full variable domain is KAGVTQTPRYLIKTRGQQVTLSCSPISGHRSVSWYQQTPGQGLQFLFEYFSETQRNKGNFPGRFSGRQFSNSRSEMNVSTLELGDSALYLCASSLGLADEQFFGPGTRLTVL.

The chain joins TRBV5-1 to TRBJ1-1; TRBD1 aligns across 7 bases. The CDR3 loop spans 15 amino acids. Per germline, CDR1 SGHRS and CDR2 YFSETQ. V was clipped by 4 bases and J by 4 bases; unmatched bases: 10. The CDR3 here is CASSTTGAGGTEAFF. The CDR3, as DNA: TGCGCCAGCAGCACCACAGGGGCCGGGGGCACTGAAGCTTTCTTT.

V is TRBV5-1 and J is TRBJ2-3, with D tentatively TRBD2 (6 bases). The V gene's germline CDR1 is SGHRS and CDR2 YFSETQ. The ends were cut back, 4 bases at V and 6 bases at J, with 24 bases in the middle. CDR3 size: 17 residues. CDR3 in DNA: TGCGCCAGCAGCCGACTCAACCGGGACTCAAACGTCGATACGCAGTATTTT. The encoded protein is CASSRLNRDSNVDTQYF.

The V and J genes are TRBV19 and TRBJ1-1, with D uncertain. Trimming took 7 bases from V and 1 from J, leaving 10 bases between them. The CDR3 loop spans 13 amino acids. Per germline, CDR1 LNHDA and CDR2 SQIVND (reference sequence). As DNA, the CDR3 is TGTGCCAGTATGGCGGTACAGAACACTGAAGCTTTCTTT. Encoded protein: CASMAVQNTEAFF. Supplemented by reference TRBV19 and TRBJ1-1, the full variable domain reads DGGITQSPKYLFRKEGQNVTLSCEQNLNHDAMYWYRQDPGQGLRLIYYSQIVNDFQKGDIAEGYSVSREKKESFPLTVTSAQKNPTAFYLCASMAVQNTEAFFGQGTRLTVV.

The CDR3 loop reads CSARVVYGYTF. The CDR3 DNA reads as TGCAGTGCTAGGGTAGTCTATGGCTACACCTTC. The genes are TRBV20-1 and TRBJ1-2, with unresolved D. This CDR3 is 11 amino acids long. Per the germline V gene, CDR1 is DFQATT and CDR2 is SNEGSKA (reference sequence). The V end lost 3 bases, the J end lost 4 bases, and 6 bases lay between the germline ends.

This rearrangement joins TRBV9 to TRBJ1-6; no reliable D call. This CDR3 spans 14 amino acids. Germline values: CDR1 SGDLS, CDR2 YYNGEE. Trimming took off 2 bases at V and 4 bases at J, with 7 bases between the two ends. The CDR3 reads CASSVSVYNSPLHF. DNA of the CDR3: TGTGCCAGCAGCGTCTCGGTTTATAATTCACCCCTCCACTTT.